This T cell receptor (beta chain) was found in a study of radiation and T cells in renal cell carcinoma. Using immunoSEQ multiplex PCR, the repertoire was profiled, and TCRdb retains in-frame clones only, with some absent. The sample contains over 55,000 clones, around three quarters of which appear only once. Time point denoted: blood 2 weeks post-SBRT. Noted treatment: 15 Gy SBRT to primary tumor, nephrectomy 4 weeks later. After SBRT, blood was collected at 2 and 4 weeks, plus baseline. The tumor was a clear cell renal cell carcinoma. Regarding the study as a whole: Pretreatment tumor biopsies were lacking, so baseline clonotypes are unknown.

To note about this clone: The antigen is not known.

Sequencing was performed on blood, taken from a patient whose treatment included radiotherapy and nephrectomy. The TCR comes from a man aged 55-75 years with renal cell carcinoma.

The DNA of the CDR3 is TGTGCCAGCAGTTTGACGGGCTCCATCATCAATGAGCAGTTCTTC. This gives the protein CASSLTGSIINEQFF. V is TRBV27 and J is TRBJ2-1; D not resolved. Germline CDR1 is MNHEY and CDR2 is SMNVEV (reference sequence). This CDR3 contains 15 residues. Trimming pared 3 bases from V and 6 bases from J, leaving 15 bases between.